The entry that follows covers one TCR beta chain sequence. This sample is part of a study of blood T cell repertoires in COVID-19. Study as a whole: The study drew acute and convalescent COVID-19 samples from the United States, Italy and Spain.

Profiled with immunoSEQ multiplex PCR; TCRdb holds only in-frame clones, not every one. The sample lists about 410,000 clones, roughly 85% occurring once. With 10 bases removed from V and 1 base from J, the gap between germline ends came to 10 bases. Germline V gives CDR1 MNHEY, CDR2 SVGAGI. The CDR3 length is 12 residues. The sample comprised peripheral blood. The receptor comes from a woman in her twenties or thirties with active or convalescent COVID-19. The gene calls are TRBV6-5 and TRBJ1-2; a weak D match, TRBD1 (5 bases). This chain's CDR3 is CAIADSNYGYTF. DNA of the CDR3: TGTGCCATCGCAGACAGTAACTATGGCTACACCTTC.